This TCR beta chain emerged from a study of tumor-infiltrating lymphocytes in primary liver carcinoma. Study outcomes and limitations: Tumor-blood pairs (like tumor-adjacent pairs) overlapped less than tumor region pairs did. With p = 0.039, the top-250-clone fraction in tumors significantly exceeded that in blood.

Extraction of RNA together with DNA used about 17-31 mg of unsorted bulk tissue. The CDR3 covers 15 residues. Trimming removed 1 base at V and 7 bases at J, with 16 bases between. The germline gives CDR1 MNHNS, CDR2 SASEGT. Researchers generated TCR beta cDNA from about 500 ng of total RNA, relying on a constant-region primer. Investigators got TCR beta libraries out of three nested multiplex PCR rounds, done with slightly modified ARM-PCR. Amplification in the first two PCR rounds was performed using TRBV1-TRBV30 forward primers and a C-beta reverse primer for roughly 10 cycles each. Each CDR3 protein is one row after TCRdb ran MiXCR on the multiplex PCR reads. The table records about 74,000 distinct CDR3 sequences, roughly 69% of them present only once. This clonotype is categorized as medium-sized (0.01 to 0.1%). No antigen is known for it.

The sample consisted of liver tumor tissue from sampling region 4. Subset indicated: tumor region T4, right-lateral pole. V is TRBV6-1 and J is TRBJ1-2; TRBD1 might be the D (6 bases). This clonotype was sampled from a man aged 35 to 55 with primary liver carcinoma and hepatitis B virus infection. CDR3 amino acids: CASSEVGGAGRGYTF. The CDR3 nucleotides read TGTGCCAGCAGTGAAGTGGGGGGGGCTGGACGTGGCTACACCTTC.